This T cell receptor (beta chain) was profiled in a study of ipilimumab plus nivolumab after autologous stem cell transplantation. Whole-study context: The DLBCL cohort had primary refractory and relapsed disease, with 18-month progression-free survival of approximately 87% and 28%.

Patients got ipilimumab 1 mg/kg beginning 14 to 28 days post-transplant. Dosing: nivolumab 3 mg/kg IV, weeks 1, 4, 7, 10, then every two weeks to week 26. Profiled with immunoSEQ multiplex PCR; TCRdb holds only in-frame clones, not every one. This sample has roughly 16,000 clones, with approximately 80% found just once. The V and J ends lost 0 bases and 10 bases respectively, with 11 bases between them. CDR3 length: 13 residues. CDR1 and CDR2 from the germline V gene are SGHRS and YFSETQ. The TCR originated in a male donor with diffuse large B-cell lymphoma. The sample here was PBMCs, taken in a trial of ipilimumab plus nivolumab as post-transplant consolidation. The V gene is TRBV5-1, the J gene TRBJ2-1; D is ambiguous. CDR3 sequence reads: CASSLARADEQFF. The CDR3 nucleotides read TGCGCCAGCAGCTTGGCCCGGGCAGACGAGCAGTTCTTC.